These 21 T cell receptor beta chains were all obtained from the same sample, sequenced in a study of blood T cell repertoires in COVID-19. Method: immunoSEQ multiplex PCR; TCRdb's copy keeps in-frame clones and lacks some. Of roughly 220,000 clones listed, 84% are singletons. The sequencing sample was made of peripheral blood. The receptors shown here come from a young man with active or convalescent COVID-19.

This clone was observed once. This sequence joins TRBV6-2 or TRBV6-3 and TRBJ2-1, with TRBD1 matching over 7 bases. Germline lookup yields CDR1 MNHEY and CDR2 SVGEGT. This CDR3 is built from 16 residues. Unmatched junction bases numbered 10, after V lost 2 bases and J lost 6 bases. The CDR3 DNA follows: TGTGCCAGCAGTTACCCCCCCCGACAGGGAAGCAATGAGCAGTTCTTC. This codes for CASSYPPRQGSNEQFF.

The chain combines TRBV6-5 with TRBJ2-1; possible D gene TRBD1, 5 bases. This CDR3 has 15 amino acids. Trimming took 0 bases from V and 7 from J, leaving 13 bases between them. Germline CDR1 and CDR2: MNHEY and SVGAGI. CDR3 nucleotide sequence: TGTGCCAGCAGTTACTCGGCAGGGAATTTAAATGAGCAGTTCTTC. It yields the protein CASSYSAGNLNEQFF.

The chain is built from TRBV15 and TRBJ1-5, with D maybe TRBD1 (6 bases). The CDR3 loop spans 14 amino acids. V lost 3 bases and J 3 bases, leaving 9 bases between the germline ends. Per germline, CDR1 LNHNV and CDR2 YYDKDF (reference sequence). The CDR3 is CATSRTGLNQPQHF. The CDR3 region has the DNA TGTGCCACCAGCAGGACAGGCCTCAATCAGCCCCAGCATTTT.

The chain is built from TRBV18 and TRBJ1-5; 9 nucleotides match TRBD1. From germline, CDR1 is KGHSH and CDR2 LQKENI. The V and J ends lost 3 bases and 3 bases, in that order; junction bases with no gene match: 3. This CDR3 comprises 15 residues. The CDR3 spells CASSPGQGFNQPQHF. The CDR3 DNA follows: TGTGCCAGCTCACCGGGACAGGGTTTCAATCAGCCCCAGCATTTT.

J is TRBJ2-5 and V is TRBV4-3, with 15 bases fitting TRBD2. Trimming at V came to 1 base and at J to 5 bases, leaving 5 bases not matched to a gene. The CDR3 length is 17 residues. Germline V gene lookup returns CDR1 LGHNA and CDR2 YSLEER. As DNA, the CDR3 is TGCGCCAGCAGCCAAGGCAGGACTAGCGGGGGGGCGGAGACCCAGTACTTC. Translated: CASSQGRTSGGAETQYF.

This chain uses TRBV7-9 with TRBJ2-7, with D unclear. CDR1 is SEHNR and CDR2 is FQNEAQ in the germline V gene (reference sequence). Trimming stripped 1 base from V and 4 bases from J, with 8 bases between. The CDR3 is 13 residues long. This chain's CDR3 is CASSLGPDYEQYF. The CDR3 nucleotides read TGTGCCAGCAGCTTAGGGCCAGATTACGAGCAGTACTTC.

The V gene is TRBV24-1, the J gene TRBJ2-7; 9 nucleotides match TRBD2. CDR1 is KGHDR, CDR2 SFDVKD, per germline. This CDR3 comprises 12 residues. V shed 10 bases, J shed 5 bases, and the junction held 5 bases outside the gene matches. Here the CDR3 reads CATSGGGHEQYF. CDR3 bases: TGTGCCACTAGCGGGGGCGGCCACGAGCAGTACTTC.

The V gene is TRBV15, the J gene TRBJ1-2; 7 bases agree with TRBD1. The V segment lost 5 bases and the J segment 1 base; nucleotides outside the gene matches: 7. The germline CDR1 and CDR2 sequences are LNHNV and YYDKDF (reference sequence). The CDR3 totals 15 residues. The chain's CDR3 is CATSPGQLYNYGYTF. DNA of the CDR3: TGTGCCACCAGCCCGGGACAGCTGTATAACTATGGCTACACCTTC.

V gene TRBV4-2 combines with J gene TRBJ1-6; tentative D call: TRBD1 (5 bases). There are 15 residues in the CDR3. Germline CDR1 reads LGHNA; CDR2 reads YNFKEQ. V was pared by 1 base and J by 4 bases, with 8 bases between. The CDR3 DNA reads TGTGCCAGCAGCCAAGGACCAGGGTATAATTCACCCCTCCACTTT. This translates into CASSQGPGYNSPLHF.

The chain has TRBV18 and TRBJ2-1; TRBD2 is a possible D gene (5 bases). Germline CDR1 KGHSH, CDR2 LQKENI. Trimming pared 0 bases from V and 8 bases from J, leaving 11 bases between. There are 14 residues in the CDR3. This CDR3 reads CASSPPATRDEQFF. The CDR3 bases are TGTGCCAGCTCACCACCGGCCACTAGGGATGAGCAGTTCTTC.

The chain combines TRBV9 with TRBJ1-6; D might be TRBD1 (6 bases). V lost 3 bases to trimming and J lost 7 bases, with 23 bases between them. Germline CDR1 reads SGDLS; CDR2 reads YYNGEE. The CDR3 runs to 18 residues. CDR3 bases: TGTGCCAGCAGCGCAAACCCTGGACAGTCGGCTGGGAATTCACCCCTCCACTTT. Amino acids: CASSANPGQSAGNSPLHF.

This chain joins TRBV6-2 or TRBV6-3 and TRBJ2-1, with 14 bases lining up with TRBD2. V lost 4 bases to trimming and J lost 9 bases; unmatched junction nucleotides: 11. Germline V CDR1 and CDR2: MNHEY, SVGEGT. CDR3 length equals 17 residues. CDR3 region: CASSLPLGLAGVGEQFF. Here the CDR3 DNA reads TGTGCCAGCAGTTTACCGTTGGGACTAGCGGGGGTGGGTGAGCAGTTCTTC.

The chain couples TRBV7-2 to TRBJ1-3; D is undetermined. V was cut by 5 bases and J by 0 bases, with 8 bases left in between. The V gene's germline CDR1 is SGHTA and CDR2 FQGNSA. The CDR3 contains 14 residues. CDR3: CASSPLASGNTIYF. The CDR3 DNA follows: TGTGCCAGCAGCCCCCTGGCCTCTGGAAACACCATATATTTT.

This rearrangement joins TRBV3-1 (or the pseudogene TRBV3-2) to TRBJ1-6; D possibly corresponds to TRBD1 (6 bases). CDR3 length: 12 amino acids. Germline V gene lookup returns CDR1 LGHDT and CDR2 YNNKEL (reference sequence). Trimming stripped 3 bases from V and 15 bases from J, with 12 bases between. The DNA of the CDR3 is TGTGCCAGCAGCCAGCGGGGGGCTCTCCTCCACTTT. This encodes CASSQRGALLHF.

The chain couples TRBV18 to TRBJ2-1, with D maybe TRBD2 (6 bases). From germline, CDR1 is KGHSH and CDR2 LQKENI. V lost 0 bases to trimming and J lost 2 bases, with 8 bases between them. This CDR3 contains 15 residues. The CDR3 region is CASSPPSGAYNEQFF. As DNA, the CDR3 is TGTGCCAGCTCACCACCGTCGGGGGCCTACAATGAGCAGTTCTTC. The full variable domain, its missing parts supplied by reference TRBV18 and TRBJ2-1, is NAGVMQNPRHLVRRRGQEARLRCSPMKGHSHVYWYRQLPEEGLKFMVYLQKENIIDESGMPKERFSAEFPKEGPSILRIQQVVRGDSAAYFCASSPPSGAYNEQFFGPGTRLTVL.

CDR3 in DNA: TGTGCCAGCAGCCAGGGAGGGACAGGTTATCAGCCCCAGCATTTT. Protein sequence: CASSQGGTGYQPQHF. V gene TRBV6-6 combines with J gene TRBJ1-5; 8 bases are shared with TRBD1. Germline V gene lookup returns CDR1 MNHNY and CDR2 SVGAGI (reference sequence). There are 15 residues in the CDR3. The V gene end was trimmed by 6 bases and the J gene end by 5 bases; junction bases not matched to a gene: 9.

The genes are TRBV12-3 or TRBV12-4 and TRBJ1-1; unclear D gene. There are 13 residues in the CDR3. The germline V and J ends were trimmed by 3 bases and 5 bases, with 10 bases remaining between them. CDR3 sequence: CASSLVGRTEAFF. In nucleotides, the CDR3 is TGTGCCAGCAGTTTGGTTGGCAGAACTGAAGCTTTCTTT.

This sequence joins TRBV5-1 and TRBJ2-6; 10 positions match TRBD1. This CDR3 has 20 residues. Germline trimming cut 4 bases from V and 2 bases from J; bases unmatched to any gene: 15. Germline V CDR1 and CDR2: SGHRS, YFSETQ. The DNA for the CDR3 is TGCGCCAGCAGCCTAAACTGGGGCCTTGACAGGGGGCCTGGGGCCAACGTCCTGACTTTC. Amino acids: CASSLNWGLDRGPGANVLTF.

The chain has TRBV6-5 and TRBJ2-2; perhaps TRBD1 as D (6 bases). Between the trimmed V and J ends, which lost 6 bases and 2 bases, there was a span of 13 bases. The germline gives CDR1 MNHEY, CDR2 SVGAGI. CDR3 length equals 15 residues. This chain's CDR3 is CASSPLGANTGELFF. CDR3 nucleotide sequence: TGTGCCAGCAGCCCCCTGGGGGCAAACACCGGGGAGCTGTTTTTT.

This clone was found a few times. The gene calls are TRBV18 and TRBJ2-3; no clear D. The germline gives CDR1 KGHSH, CDR2 LQKENI. Trimming shortened V by 6 bases and J by 4 bases, and 11 bases separated the two germline ends. The CDR3 extends over 13 amino acids. The CDR3 DNA sequence: TGTGCCAGCTCCACCGGGTCTTCAGATACGCAGTATTTT. Protein: CASSTGSSDTQYF.

The V call is TRBV5-4, the J call TRBJ1-1; D may be TRBD1 (6 bases). The CDR3 is made up of 15 amino acids. Germline assignment: CDR1 SGHNT and CDR2 YYREEE (reference sequence). Trimming pared 5 bases from V and 2 bases from J, leaving 16 bases between. The CDR3 DNA follows: TGTGCCAGCAGGTCTACCGGGACACCCAACACTGAAGCTTTCTTT. Translated, it gives CASRSTGTPNTEAFF. Variable domain in full (rest from reference TRBV5-4 and TRBJ1-1): ETGVTQSPTHLIKTRGQQVTLRCSSQSGHNTVSWYQQALGQGPQFIFQYYREEENGRGNFPPRFSGLQFPNYSSELNVNALELDDSALYLCASRSTGTPNTEAFFGQGTRLTVV.